Listed here are 32 T cell receptor beta chains from one sample, sequenced in a study of blood T cell repertoires in COVID-19. Only in-frame clones appear in the TCRdb table, and some are missing; sequencing was by immunoSEQ multiplex PCR. The sample holds around 290,000 clones, around 89% seen once. Sequences were obtained from peripheral blood. Source of these receptors: a man in his forties with acute or convalescent COVID-19.

V usage is TRBV5-4 and J usage is TRBJ2-3; TRBD1 matches at 8 bases. Germline V gives CDR1 SGHNT, CDR2 YYREEE (reference sequence). The CDR3 is 14 residues long. V shed 5 bases, J shed 1 base, and the junction held 3 bases outside the gene matches. The CDR3 protein is CASRPDRGTDTQYF. For the CDR3, the DNA is TGTGCCAGCAGACCGGACAGGGGCACAGATACGCAGTATTTT.

The chain links TRBV5-4 to TRBJ2-7; 7 nucleotides agree with TRBD1. The trim removed 0 bases at V and 11 bases at J, leaving 2 bases unmatched. The CDR3 sequence is 11 residues long. Germline V lookup: CDR1 SGHNT, CDR2 YYREEE (reference sequence). The CDR3 sequence: CASSLGGQKYF. The CDR3 DNA is TGTGCCAGCAGCTTGGGGGGACAGAAGTACTTC. The full variable domain, completed using reference TRBV5-4 and TRBJ2-7, is ETGVTQSPTHLIKTRGQQVTLRCSSQSGHNTVSWYQQALGQGPQFIFQYYREEENGRGNFPPRFSGLQFPNYSSELNVNALELDDSALYLCASSLGGQKYFGPGTRLTVT.

The chain is built from TRBV12-3 or TRBV12-4 and TRBJ1-2; D may be TRBD1 (5 bases). The V end was cut by 2 bases, the J end by 6 bases, with 10 bases between. This CDR3 spans 13 amino acids. The CDR3 nucleotides are TGTGCCAGCAGTTTAAGGGGCGGAGATGGCTACACCTTC. Its translation is CASSLRGGDGYTF.

This sequence joins TRBV5-1 and TRBJ2-2, with a possible D match to TRBD1 (6 bases). Trimming removed 2 bases from V and 0 bases from J, with 8 bases in between. There are 15 residues in the CDR3. The germline gives CDR1 SGHRS, CDR2 YFSETQ. The CDR3 nucleotides are TGCGCCAGCAGCTTACCAGGGGCGAACACCGGGGAGCTGTTTTTT. Residues: CASSLPGANTGELFF.

This clone has only one observation. The V call is TRBV3-1 (or the pseudogene TRBV3-2), the J call TRBJ1-4, with a possible D match to TRBD1 (6 bases). The CDR3 spans 14 residues. Per germline, CDR1 LGHDT and CDR2 YNNKEL (reference sequence). V was pared by 3 bases and J by 4 bases, with 9 bases between. CDR3 residues: CASSQGANNEKLFF. CDR3 nucleotides: TGTGCCAGCAGCCAGGGGGCGAATAATGAAAAACTGTTTTTT.

The chain is built from TRBV20-1 and TRBJ2-1, with D perhaps matching TRBD2 (5 bases). The V gene lost 3 bases and the J gene lost 0 bases, with 12 bases spanning the gap. This CDR3 has 15 residues. Germline V gives CDR1 DFQATT, CDR2 SNEGSKA (reference sequence). The chain's CDR3 is CSASSPSLSYNEQFF. The CDR3 coding sequence is TGCAGTGCTAGTTCTCCTAGCCTCTCCTACAATGAGCAGTTCTTC.

V usage is TRBV10-2 and J usage is TRBJ1-2, with a tentative D call TRBD1 (6 bases). Germline V gene lookup returns CDR1 WSHSY and CDR2 SAAADI. V shed 11 bases and J shed 4 bases, with 11 bases lying between them. The CDR3 is 11 residues long. The CDR3 DNA reads as TGCGCCCTACAGGGTAGCTATGGCTACACCTTC. Amino acids: CALQGSYGYTF.

V and J are TRBV30 and TRBJ1-6; 8 bases line up with TRBD1. This CDR3 has 14 residues. V lost 0 bases, J lost 6 bases, and 1 base stayed unmatched. From germline, CDR1 is GTSNPN and CDR2 SVGIG (reference sequence). The CDR3 loop reads CAWSVRGRNSPLHF. DNA of the CDR3: TGTGCCTGGAGTGTCAGGGGGCGTAATTCACCCCTCCACTTT.

The chain couples TRBV3-1 (or the pseudogene TRBV3-2) to TRBJ2-1, with TRBD2 identical over 13 bases. CDR3 size: 17 residues. In germline, CDR1 is LGHDT, CDR2 YNNKEL (reference sequence). Trimming removed 2 bases from V and 9 bases from J; junction bases left unmatched: 10. DNA for the CDR3: TGTGCCAGCAGCCAACCGTTACTAGCGGGGGGGCTCGGTGAGCAGTTCTTC. Translating gives CASSQPLLAGGLGEQFF.

The V call is TRBV3-1 (or the pseudogene TRBV3-2), the J call TRBJ1-2, with 7 bases matching TRBD1. The CDR3 runs to 15 residues. Germline V gene sequence: CDR1 LGHDT, CDR2 YNNKEL (reference sequence). Trimming took 4 bases from V and 3 from J; bases not matched to a gene: 8. CDR3 DNA sequence: TGTGCCAGCAGCCCCCGGGACAGCTTATACTATGGCTACACCTTC. Translated: CASSPRDSLYYGYTF.

The genes are TRBV25-1 and TRBJ1-1, with 7 bases matching TRBD1. Unmatched junction bases numbered 8, after V lost 2 bases and J lost 2 bases. The germline CDR1 and CDR2 sequences are MGHDK and SYGVNS. The CDR3 is 16 amino acids. CDR3 in DNA: TGTGCCAGCAGTGAACATTCCGGGACAGACAACACTGAAGCTTTCTTT. This translates into CASSEHSGTDNTEAFF. The full variable domain, rest sourced from reference TRBV25-1 and TRBJ1-1, is EADIYQTPRYLVIGTGKKITLECSQTMGHDKMYWYQQDPGMELHLIHYSYGVNSTEKGDLSSESTVSRIRTEHFPLTLESARPSHTSQYLCASSEHSGTDNTEAFFGQGTRLTVV.

The rearrangement joins TRBV29-1 to TRBJ2-1, with D perhaps TRBD1 (5 bases). Germline CDR1 reads SQVTM; CDR2 reads ANQGSEA. CDR3 length: 13 amino acids. V was shortened by 0 bases and J by 6 bases, with 9 bases between the two germline ends. The DNA for the CDR3 is TGCAGCGTTGAAGATCAACAGGTCAATGAGCAGTTCTTC. This encodes CSVEDQQVNEQFF.

The V and J genes are TRBV5-1 and TRBJ1-4; TRBD1 matches at 12 bases. Germline V lookup: CDR1 SGHRS, CDR2 YFSETQ. The CDR3 has 14 residues. V dropped 4 bases and J dropped 8; count of bases not matched to a gene: 3. The chain's CDR3 is CASSMGTGGEKLFF. The CDR3, as DNA: TGCGCCAGCAGCATGGGGACAGGGGGCGAAAAACTGTTTTTT.

V usage is TRBV2 and J usage is TRBJ1-2; no reliable D call. Trimming cost V 3 bases and J 10 bases, with 15 bases left between them. The CDR3 covers 13 residues. Per germline, CDR1 SNHLY and CDR2 FYNNEI. The CDR3 here is CASSDSRSLPYTF. DNA of the CDR3: TGTGCCAGCAGTGACTCCAGGTCGCTCCCCTACACCTTC.

Here the CDR3 DNA reads TGTGCCAGCAGCTTCCGGGACAGGGGGCGCGCAGGAGAGCAGTACTTC. Its protein product is CASSFRDRGRAGEQYF. The chain links TRBV7-8 to TRBJ2-7; 12 bases line up with TRBD1. Germline CDR1 reads SGHVS; CDR2 reads FQNEAQ. The CDR3 covers 16 residues. V lost 3 bases and J lost 7; bases outside the gene matches: 10.

The V and J genes are TRBV30 and TRBJ2-2, with 7 positions matching TRBD1. Germline values: CDR1 GTSNPN, CDR2 SVGIG (reference sequence). The CDR3 loop spans 15 amino acids. J was trimmed by 7 bases and V by 2 bases; bases with no gene match: 10. The CDR3 loop reads CAWSKTGSLGGELFF. The CDR3 coding sequence is TGTGCCTGGAGTAAGACAGGGAGTCTTGGCGGGGAGCTGTTTTTT.

The chain is built from TRBV12-5 and TRBJ1-2; D remains ambiguous. Trimming cost V 0 bases and J 0 bases, with 14 bases left between them. The germline V gene has CDR1 LGHNT and CDR2 FRNRAP. There are 17 residues in the CDR3. The CDR3 sequence: CASGLVAGGFTNYGYTF. As DNA, the CDR3 is TGTGCTAGTGGTTTGGTAGCGGGAGGGTTTACTAACTATGGCTACACCTTC.

J is TRBJ2-1 and V is TRBV3-1 (or the pseudogene TRBV3-2); TRBD2 matches 8 bases. Germline V lookup: CDR1 LGHDT, CDR2 YNNKEL (reference sequence). This CDR3 is 19 amino acids long. The J segment lost 0 bases and the V segment lost 4 bases, leaving 14 bases of the junction unmatched. The CDR3 sequence: CASSPQAASGYSSYNEQFF. The CDR3 nucleotides are TGTGCCAGCAGCCCCCAAGCGGCTAGCGGGTACAGCTCCTACAATGAGCAGTTCTTC.

The CDR3 sequence: CASSPPQRQPASNQPQHF. The DNA of the CDR3 is TGTGCCAGCAGCCCTCCTCAGAGACAGCCCGCGAGCAATCAGCCCCAGCATTTT. V gene TRBV7-9 combines with J gene TRBJ1-5; tentatively, D is TRBD1 (5 bases). This CDR3 is 18 amino acids long. The germline V and J ends were trimmed by 5 bases and 1 base, with 21 bases remaining between them. CDR1 is SEHNR and CDR2 is FQNEAQ in the germline V gene (reference sequence).

The chain joins TRBV19 to TRBJ2-3; 8 bases align to TRBD1. V trimming: 9 bases; J trimming: 4 bases; junction bases outside the gene matches: 21. The CDR3 contains 18 residues. In germline, CDR1 is LNHDA, CDR2 SQIVND (reference sequence). The CDR3 protein is CASSPDQGAVHQADTQYF. CDR3 DNA sequence: TGTGCCAGCAGCCCCGATCAGGGGGCGGTACACCAGGCAGATACGCAGTATTTT.

The rearrangement uses TRBV29-1 and TRBJ2-7, with D possibly being TRBD2 (5 bases). CDR3 length: 15 residues. Germline assignment: CDR1 SQVTM and CDR2 ANQGSEA. V lost 0 bases, J lost 0 bases, and 12 bases lay in between. CDR3 nucleotides: TGCAGCGTTGAAGAACGGGGAAGGCTCTCCTACGAGCAGTACTTC. As protein: CSVEERGRLSYEQYF.

This clone was observed once. The V gene is TRBV6-6, the J gene TRBJ1-3; possible D gene TRBD1, 5 bases. Germline CDR1 and CDR2: MNHNY and SVGAGI (reference sequence). The CDR3 loop spans 14 amino acids. V lost 2 bases, J lost 3 bases, and 8 bases lay in between. For the CDR3, the DNA is TGTGCCAGCAGTTACAGGGGCTTTGGAAACACCATATATTTT. Its translation: CASSYRGFGNTIYF.

The rearrangement uses TRBV21-1 and TRBJ1-4; TRBD1, the table's D call, lacks a check against the DNA. TRBV21-1 is flagged as a pseudogene. The CDR3 extends over 19 amino acids. The CDR3 DNA is TGTGCCAGCAGCAAAGAAGGGGGAGACAGGATTGCAACTAATGAAAAACTGTTTTTT. This translates into CASSKEGGDRIATNEKLFF.

The V call is TRBV30, the J call TRBJ1-1; 9 bases are shared with TRBD1. CDR1 and CDR2 (germline): GTSNPN, SVGIG (reference sequence). The trim removed 5 bases at V and 1 base at J, leaving 2 bases unmatched. The CDR3 runs 13 residues. The CDR3 nucleotides read TGTGCCTGGGACAGGGGGGGGAACACTGAAGCTTTCTTT. Amino acid sequence: CAWDRGGNTEAFF.

The chain links TRBV7-9 to TRBJ2-7; no definite D call. Trimming removed 5 bases at V and 5 bases at J, with 10 bases between. CDR3 size: 12 residues. The germline V gene has CDR1 SEHNR and CDR2 FQNEAQ (reference sequence). The CDR3 coding sequence is TGTGCCAGCAGCCCCCGCCGGGACGAGCAGTACTTC. Translation: CASSPRRDEQYF.

The CDR3 DNA is TGCGCCAGCAAACAACAGGGGGCTCTTAACTATGGCTACACCTTC. Encoded protein: CASKQQGALNYGYTF. The gene calls are TRBV5-1 and TRBJ1-2, with 9 positions matching TRBD1. Germline assignment: CDR1 SGHRS and CDR2 YFSETQ. V dropped 6 bases and J dropped 1; count of bases not matched to a gene: 7. The CDR3 totals 15 residues.

This clone was recorded once. The V gene is TRBV27, the J gene TRBJ2-2; the D gene is possibly TRBD2 (6 bases). V shed 3 bases and J shed 6 bases, with 17 bases lying between them. The V gene's germline CDR1 is MNHEY and CDR2 SMNVEV (reference sequence). The CDR3 runs 16 residues. CDR3 loop: CASSFWTTEGPGELFF. The CDR3 nucleotides are TGTGCCAGCAGTTTTTGGACTACAGAGGGGCCCGGGGAGCTGTTTTTT.

This clone was seen a handful of times. The V call is TRBV24-1, the J call TRBJ2-1; 7 bases line up with TRBD2. Trimming cost V 4 bases and J 8 bases; bases outside gene matches: 10. This CDR3 comprises 15 residues. CDR1 is KGHDR and CDR2 is SFDVKD in the germline V gene. CDR3 nucleotide sequence: TGTGCCACCAGTGACCCCTCGGGGGGAGGCGATGAGCAGTTCTTC. As protein: CATSDPSGGGDEQFF.

In this sample, this clone turned up once. This specimen includes other DNA sequences encoding the same CDR3. The chain recombines TRBV6-2 or TRBV6-3 with TRBJ1-2; unclear D gene. This CDR3 is 14 amino acids long. The germline CDR1 and CDR2 sequences are MNHEY and SVGEGT. Trimming took off 2 bases at V and 0 bases at J, with 7 bases between the two ends. CDR3 coding DNA: TGTGCCAGCAGTTACGGGCATACTAACTATGGCTACACCTTC. This gives the protein CASSYGHTNYGYTF.

The chain joins TRBV9 to TRBJ2-2; D gene unclear. Germline assignment: CDR1 SGDLS and CDR2 YYNGEE. Trimming removed 0 bases from V and 6 bases from J, with 15 bases in between. The CDR3 spans 16 residues. CDR3 nucleotides: TGTGCCAGCAGCGTAGAAAGCAGGAACATCCCCGGGGAGCTGTTTTTT. It translates to CASSVESRNIPGELFF.

The chain has TRBV6-5 and TRBJ1-2, with 7 nucleotides matching TRBD1. The CDR3 extends over 15 amino acids. V gave up 7 bases and J gave up 0 bases; unmatched junction bases: 8. Germline V lookup: CDR1 MNHEY, CDR2 SVGAGI. The CDR3: CASKTGVVSNYGYTF. The CDR3 DNA reads TGTGCCAGCAAAACAGGGGTAGTTTCTAACTATGGCTACACCTTC.

The chain is built from TRBV5-1 and TRBJ1-5; 8 positions match TRBD1. Trimming cost V 5 bases and J 5 bases; bases outside gene matches: 6. CDR3 length: 14 amino acids. CDR1 SGHRS and CDR2 YFSETQ come from the germline V gene. CDR3 bases: TGCGCCAGCAGGCTGGACAGGGACGATCAGCCCCAGCATTTT. Translating it yields CASRLDRDDQPQHF.